These T cell receptor beta chains were read from a single sample in a study of shared clonotypes between healthy human individuals. The repertoire was sequenced with immunoSEQ multiplex PCR; TCRdb's copy has only in-frame clones and lacks some. The table has roughly 720,000 clones, less than 95% seen once. Specimen: memory CD8+ T cells from PBMCs. The receptors stem from a man aged 18 to 30 in good health. Some clones in this sample may be carry-over from other donors' samples. CDR3s include the opening cysteine and the closing phenylalanine or tryptophan. Each record gives: J gene, V gene, CDR3 length, clone size, D gene, CDR3 DNA, CDR3 protein. D genes are given only for firm matches. Clone size is not always given. Where it is, it says once, few, many or a class for expanded clones.

TRBJ1-1	TRBV6-5	15	NA	TRBD1	TGTGCCAGCAGCACGTTACAGGGGGTAAAATCTGAAGCTTTCTTT	CASSTLQGVKSEAFF
TRBJ1-1	TRBV6-6	16	NA	NA	TGTGCCAGCAGTTACTCCCCAGAGCAGATGAACACTGAAGCTTTCTTT	CASSYSPEQMNTEAFF
TRBJ2-7	TRBV6-5	15	NA	NA	TGTGCCAGCAGCCCAACAGGGCCTGACTCCTACGAGCAGTACTTC	CASSPTGPDSYEQYF
TRBJ1-5	TRBV4-1	15	NA	NA	TGCGCCAGCAGCCACGACCGGGACGGAAATCAGCCCCAGCATTTT	CASSHDRDGNQPQHF
TRBJ2-7	TRBV5-6	12	NA	NA	TGTGCCAGCAGCCCAGGAGACTACGAGCAGTACTTC	CASSPGDYEQYF
TRBJ1-2	TRBV5-1	13	NA	NA	TGCGCCAGCAGCTACTCGAGGGACTATGGCTACACCTTC	CASSYSRDYGYTF
TRBJ2-5	TRBV7-9	13	NA	NA	TGTGCCAGCAGGCCCGGGTTTCCAGAGACCCAGTACTTC	CASRPGFPETQYF
TRBJ1-2	TRBV5-1	13	NA	NA	TGCGCCAGCAGCTTGTCTGGGTTTAATGGCTACACCTTC	CASSLSGFNGYTF
TRBJ1-2	TRBV19	14	NA	NA	TGTGCCAGTAGTCCACACAGATCCCCCTATGGCTACACCTTC	CASSPHRSPYGYTF
TRBJ1-1	TRBV6-6	14	NA	TRBD1	TGTGCCAGCAGCCTGGACAGGGGAGACACTGAAGCTTTCTTT	CASSLDRGDTEAFF
TRBJ2-6	TRBV9	13	once	NA	TGTGCCAGCGCTATCTCTGGGGCCAACGTCCTGACTTTC	CASAISGANVLTF
TRBJ2-3	TRBV28	15	once	TRBD2	TGTGCCAGCAACCTAAAGCGGGAGTCCCTAGATACGCAGTATTTT	CASNLKRESLDTQYF
TRBJ2-7	TRBV29-1	12	NA	NA	TGCAGCGTTGTTCCCGCGTCGGGTGTGAAGTACTTC	CSVVPASGVKYF
TRBJ2-1	TRBV5-6	15	NA	NA	TGTGCCAGCACCACAAAGGACGGGGGATACAATGAGCAGTTCTTC	CASTTKDGGYNEQFF
TRBJ2-5	TRBV7-9	16	NA	NA	TGTGCCAGCAGCTTAACAGGTACTGGGCTGATAAAGACCCAGTACTTC	CASSLTGTGLIKTQYF
TRBJ2-7	TRBV5-6	13	NA	NA	TGTGCCAGCAGCTTGGGGTCCACATACGAGCAGTACTTC	CASSLGSTYEQYF
TRBJ2-7	TRBV4-1	14	once	NA	TGCGCCAGCAGCCAAGGTGTGGGACTCTACGAGCAGTACTTC	CASSQGVGLYEQYF
TRBJ1-4	TRBV18	15	NA	NA	TGTGCCAGCTCACCACCAAGGGGAGAGGGTGAAAAACTGTTTTTT	CASSPPRGEGEKLFF
TRBJ2-1	TRBV9	13	NA	NA	TGTGCCAGCAGCGCCCGCCCCCCAGTAGGGCTACTCTTC	CASSARPPVGLLF
TRBJ2-3	TRBV7-8	13	NA	NA	TGTGCCAGCAGCCTCAACGGGGCAGATACGCAGTATTTT	CASSLNGADTQYF
TRBJ2-1	TRBV19	17	NA	TRBD2	TGTGCCAGTAGAAGTGGAGGATTAGCGGGAGTGGGCAATGAGCAGTTCTTC	CASRSGGLAGVGNEQFF
TRBJ2-2	TRBV15	16	NA	TRBD1	TGTGCCACCAGCAGAGGGGACAGCGTCAACACCGGGGAGCTGTTTTTT	CATSRGDSVNTGELFF
TRBJ1-1	TRBV4-1	13	once	NA	TGCGCCAGCAGCCAAGTCGGAAACACTGAAGCTTTCTTT	CASSQVGNTEAFF
TRBJ2-7	TRBV9	12	NA	NA	TGTGCCAGCAGCTACCAGGGCGGCGAGCAGTACTTC	CASSYQGGEQYF
TRBJ2-7	TRBV27	14	NA	TRBD2	TGTGCCAGCAGTCCCATGGCGGGAGTCCACGAGCAGTACTTC	CASSPMAGVHEQYF
TRBJ1-5	TRBV7-2	15	NA	TRBD1	TGTGCCAGCAGCTTCACAGGGGGCGCCTATCAGCCCCAGCATTTT	CASSFTGGAYQPQHF
TRBJ2-6	TRBV28	15	NA	NA	TGTGCCAGCAGTCACCACAGCTCTGGGGCCAACGTCCTGACTTTC	CASSHHSSGANVLTF
TRBJ2-7	TRBV4-1	17	NA	NA	TGCGCCAGCAGCCAGGAATCCCTCGTCCTAGCAACCTACGAGCAGTACTTC	CASSQESLVLATYEQYF
TRBJ1-1	TRBV28	16	NA	NA	TGTGCCAGCTACTATGACCGCCAGGCTATGAACACTGAAGCTTTCTTT	CASYYDRQAMNTEAFF
TRBJ2-1	TRBV6-1	16	few	TRBD1	TGTGCCAGCAGTGACCCTACAGGGGGCACCTACAATGAGCAGTTCTTC	CASSDPTGGTYNEQFF
TRBJ2-7	TRBV27	15	NA	TRBD1	TGTGCCAGCAGTTTAGGGGGGACAGGGGGTGACGAGCAGTACTTC	CASSLGGTGGDEQYF
TRBJ1-5	TRBV30	12	few	NA	TGTGCCTGGAGCGTCGACAATCAGCCCCAGCATTTT	CAWSVDNQPQHF
TRBJ2-4	TRBV28	17	NA	TRBD2	TGTGCCAGCAGTTTATTTTGGGCTAGCGGGGCCAAAAACATTCAGTACTTC	CASSLFWASGAKNIQYF
TRBJ1-2	TRBV5-6	15	NA	NA	TGTGCCAGCAGCTTGGTCCGCTTAAATAACTATGGCTACACCTTC	CASSLVRLNNYGYTF
TRBJ2-2	TRBV4-3	16	once	TRBD2	TGCGCCAGCAGCCAAGATTCAAGCGGGAGGGGCGGGGAGCTGTTTTTT	CASSQDSSGRGGELFF
TRBJ2-3	TRBV12-5	15	once	NA	TGTGCTAGTGGTCCTTGGGGTGGTAGCACAGATACGCAGTATTTT	CASGPWGGSTDTQYF
TRBJ2-7	TRBV27	14	NA	NA	TGTGCCAGCAGTTTATCAAGAGGGAACTACGAGCAGTACTTC	CASSLSRGNYEQYF
TRBJ2-7	TRBV6-1	15	NA	TRBD1	TGTGCCAGCAGAATGGGACAGCTCAGCTCCTACGAGCAGTACTTC	CASRMGQLSSYEQYF
TRBJ2-7	TRBV27	13	NA	NA	TGTGCCAGCAGTTTGAAGCGGACTAACGAGCAGTACTTC	CASSLKRTNEQYF
TRBJ2-3	TRBV9	16	NA	TRBD2	TGTGCCAGCAGCAGAGGACTAGCGGGAGCCCCAGATACGCAGTATTTT	CASSRGLAGAPDTQYF
TRBJ1-1	TRBV2	14	NA	NA	TGTGCCAGCGCCCCGCCTCCTGAGAACACTGAAGCTTTCTTT	CASAPPPENTEAFF
TRBJ2-3	TRBV6-4	17	NA	TRBD2	TGTGCCAGCAGTGAGCTAGCGGGAGGGCAAGGCACAGATACGCAGTATTTT	CASSELAGGQGTDTQYF
TRBJ1-5	TRBV15	18	NA	NA	TGTGCCACCAGCCCTAACCCCCCTGCAGAATCCGAAAATCAGCCCCAGCATTTT	CATSPNPPAESENQPQHF
TRBJ1-1	TRBV7-9	15	NA	NA	TGTGCCAGCGGGTCTAGGGACAAGGCGAACACTGAAGCTTTCTTT	CASGSRDKANTEAFF
TRBJ1-1	TRBV27	16	NA	NA	TGTGCCAGCAGTTTACTCGGCACCCTCATGAACACTGAAGCTTTCTTT	CASSLLGTLMNTEAFF
TRBJ1-5	TRBV11-2	15	NA	TRBD1	TGTGCCAGCAGCCCGGTGACAGGGCGAGATCAGCCCCAGCATTTT	CASSPVTGRDQPQHF
TRBJ2-7	TRBV4-1	15	NA	NA	TGCGCCAGCAGCCAAGGGGCTAGAAACTCCTACGAGCAGTACTTC	CASSQGARNSYEQYF
TRBJ2-7	TRBV30	14	NA	NA	TGTGCCTGGAGTAGAGGTAGGGGGGGGTACGAGCAGTACTTC	CAWSRGRGGYEQYF
TRBJ2-7	TRBV7-6	15	NA	TRBD2	TGTGCCAGCAGCTTATTACTAGCGGCCACCTACGAGCAGTACTTC	CASSLLLAATYEQYF
TRBJ2-7	TRBV19	14	NA	TRBD2	TGTGCCAGTAGTATGACTAGCCTCCCCTACGAGCAGTACTTC	CASSMTSLPYEQYF
TRBJ2-7	TRBV5-5	16	NA	NA	TGTGCCAGCAGACCCTCGGGACAGCGGGACTTTTACGAGCAGTACTTC	CASRPSGQRDFYEQYF
TRBJ2-2	TRBV7-9	12	NA	NA	TGTGCCAGCAGCTTGTGGAACGGGGAGCTGTTTTTT	CASSLWNGELFF
TRBJ1-1	TRBV7-8	14	NA	NA	TGTGCCAGCAGCTTGCCCCTACCAGGGAGTGAAGCTTTCTTT	CASSLPLPGSEAFF
TRBJ2-5	TRBV19	15	NA	TRBD1	TGTGCCAGTAGTCCAGGGACAGGGGAGCAAGAGACCCAGTACTTC	CASSPGTGEQETQYF